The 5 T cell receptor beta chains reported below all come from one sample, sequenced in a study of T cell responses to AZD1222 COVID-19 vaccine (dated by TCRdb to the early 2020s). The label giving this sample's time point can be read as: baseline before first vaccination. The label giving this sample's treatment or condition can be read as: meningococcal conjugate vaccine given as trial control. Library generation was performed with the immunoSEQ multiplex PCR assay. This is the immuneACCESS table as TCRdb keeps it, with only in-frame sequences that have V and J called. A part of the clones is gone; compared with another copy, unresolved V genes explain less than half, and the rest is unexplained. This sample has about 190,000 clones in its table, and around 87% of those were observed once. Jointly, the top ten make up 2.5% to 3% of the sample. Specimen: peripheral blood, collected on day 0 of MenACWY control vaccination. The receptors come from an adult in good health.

The CDR3 spells CASSSSLTRTEAFF. CDR3 in DNA: TGTGCCAGCAGCTCCAGCCTAACGAGGACTGAAGCTTTCTTT. The gene calls are TRBV7-2 and TRBJ1-1; D is unresolved. Germline CDR1 SGHTA, CDR2 FQGNSA. Trimming took 4 bases from V and 5 from J, leaving 14 bases between them. CDR3 length equals 14 residues.

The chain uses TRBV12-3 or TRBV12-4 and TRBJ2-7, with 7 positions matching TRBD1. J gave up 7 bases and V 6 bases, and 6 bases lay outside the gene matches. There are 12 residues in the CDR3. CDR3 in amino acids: CASSRTGDEQYF. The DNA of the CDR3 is TGTGCCAGCAGCCGGACAGGAGATGAGCAGTACTTC.

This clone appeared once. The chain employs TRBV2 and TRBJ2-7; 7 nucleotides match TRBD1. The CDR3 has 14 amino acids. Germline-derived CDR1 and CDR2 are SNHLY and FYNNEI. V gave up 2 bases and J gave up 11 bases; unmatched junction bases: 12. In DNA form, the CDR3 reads TGTGCCAGCAGTGAACTGGGACAGAGGGGCGTTAAGTACTTC. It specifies CASSELGQRGVKYF.

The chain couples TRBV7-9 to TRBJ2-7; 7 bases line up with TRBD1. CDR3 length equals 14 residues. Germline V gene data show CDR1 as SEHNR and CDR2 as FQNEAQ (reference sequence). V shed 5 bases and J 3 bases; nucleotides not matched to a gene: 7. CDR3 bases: TGTGCCAGCAGCCCCTGGGACAGTGTCTACGAGCAGTACTTC. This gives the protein CASSPWDSVYEQYF.

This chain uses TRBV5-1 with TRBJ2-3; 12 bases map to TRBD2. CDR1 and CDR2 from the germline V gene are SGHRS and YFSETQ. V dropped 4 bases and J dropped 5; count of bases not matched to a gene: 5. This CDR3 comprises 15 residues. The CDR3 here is CASSQTSGGLDTQYF. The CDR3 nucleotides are TGCGCCAGCAGCCAGACTAGCGGGGGTTTAGATACGCAGTATTTT.